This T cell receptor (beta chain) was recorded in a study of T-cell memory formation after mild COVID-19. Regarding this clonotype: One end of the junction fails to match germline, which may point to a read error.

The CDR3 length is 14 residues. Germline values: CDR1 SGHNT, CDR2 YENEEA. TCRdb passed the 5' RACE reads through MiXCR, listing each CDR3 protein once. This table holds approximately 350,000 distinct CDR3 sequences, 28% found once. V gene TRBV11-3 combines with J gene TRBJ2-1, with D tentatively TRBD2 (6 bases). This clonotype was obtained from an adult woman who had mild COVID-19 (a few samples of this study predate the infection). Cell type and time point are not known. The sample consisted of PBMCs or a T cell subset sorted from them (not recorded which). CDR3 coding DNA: TGTGCCAGCAGGGACCGGGACTCCGACAATGAGCAGTTCTTC. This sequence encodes CASRDRDSDNEQFF.